These T cell receptor beta chains were read from a single sample in a study of OX40 agonist ivuxolimab in advanced cancers. Sequencing was performed with immunoSEQ multiplex PCR; in TCRdb, only in-frame clones are kept and a portion is missing. Counted here are roughly 60,000 clones, about 88% occurring once; the ten biggest clones make up roughly 4.5%. This sample comprised CD4+ or CD8+ T cells sorted from blood, obtained in a trial of the OX40 agonist ivuxolimab. The receptors shown here come from an adult with an advanced solid tumor such as melanoma, head and neck, liver or kidney cancer. The CDR3 runs from the conserved cysteine through the conserved F or W. Fields, in order: J gene, V gene, CDR3 protein.

TRBJ2-7,TRBV28,CASSPPRSGNEQYF
TRBJ2-2,TRBV4-1,CASRLAEERDTGELFF
TRBJ1-1,TRBV28,CASRETGEAFF
TRBJ1-5,TRBV7-2,CASSLFGTGGDQPQHF
TRBJ2-7,TRBV5-6,CASSYRDRLTYEQYF
TRBJ2-1,TRBV7-9,CASIRTNGDEQFF
TRBJ2-2,TRBV29-1,CSVLRVGGKTANTGELFF
TRBJ2-5,TRBV19,CASSMGLADFQYF
TRBJ2-5,TRBV11-2,CASSPGGEQYF
TRBJ2-1,TRBV5-6,CASSLGSRWNEQFF
TRBJ2-3,TRBV7-9,CASSSQAQATDTQYF
TRBJ2-7,TRBV28,CASSSRLFEQYF
TRBJ2-3,TRBV7-3,CASSLNPGLATDTQYF
TRBJ2-1,TRBV10-3,CAISESPGGAGPDAYNEQFF
TRBJ2-7,TRBV28,CASSLIYTGRLEQYF
TRBJ1-4,TRBV5-6,CASSFPGGGAFNEKLFF
TRBJ2-3,TRBV19,CASAREGGAPDTQYF
TRBJ2-1,TRBV5-1,CASSEGDSNNEQFF
TRBJ1-5,TRBV4-2,CASSQQTGLNQPQHF
TRBJ1-1,TRBV28,CASSLFRNTEAFF
TRBJ2-3,TRBV5-4,CASSLSGTDTQYF
TRBJ1-1,TRBV5-4,CATQKGLTNTEAFF
TRBJ2-3,TRBV7-2,CASSPSSSQRLYF
TRBJ2-5,TRBV5-6,CASSQGEYQEAQYF
TRBJ1-3,TRBV7-9,CASRTSGNTIYF
TRBJ1-2,TRBV5-4,CTSSLAWGINYGYTF
TRBJ1-3,TRBV21-1,CASKVRLAGTGVSSSGNTIYF
TRBJ2-1,TRBV5-4,CASSSPRRTSGSSRSDEQFF
TRBJ2-1,TRBV7-9,CASSKFSGRAFNEQFF
TRBJ1-4,TRBV9,CASSVFPSEKLFF
TRBJ1-5,TRBV7-9,CASNRVGSNQPQHF
TRBJ2-7,TRBV28,CASKDGGGYEQYF
TRBJ1-6,TRBV2,CASSGALDYNSPLHF
TRBJ1-1,TRBV7-3,CASSLNTEAFF
TRBJ1-2,TRBV28,CASSGGPGGYTF
TRBJ2-7,TRBV27,CATRTSGSHEQYF
TRBJ2-7,TRBV5-1,CASSIRQGAHEQYF
TRBJ2-2,TRBV7-9,CASEPLGTGGVNTGELFF
TRBJ1-1,TRBV27,CASSFQGRDTEAFF
TRBJ2-1,TRBV10-3,CAISDPTSDGYEQFF
TRBJ1-5,TRBV28,CASSFSGAEANQPQHF
TRBJ2-7,TRBV7-3,CASSQGSGPYEQYF
TRBJ1-1,TRBV10-3,CAISEGMDGTEAFF
TRBJ2-1,TRBV4-1,CASSPGLAGTNEQFF
TRBJ2-1,TRBV19,CASSLQAGDFYNEQFF